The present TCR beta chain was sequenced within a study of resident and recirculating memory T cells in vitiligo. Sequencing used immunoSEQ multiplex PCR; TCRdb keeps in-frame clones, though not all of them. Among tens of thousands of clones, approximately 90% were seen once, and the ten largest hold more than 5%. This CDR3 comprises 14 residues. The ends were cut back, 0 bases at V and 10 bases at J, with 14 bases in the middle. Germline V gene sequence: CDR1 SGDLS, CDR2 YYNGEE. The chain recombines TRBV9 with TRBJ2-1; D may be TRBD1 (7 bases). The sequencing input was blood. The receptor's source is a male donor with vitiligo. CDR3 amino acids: CASSVGDSRGEQFF. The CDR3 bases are TGTGCCAGCAGCGTAGGGGACAGTCGGGGGGAGCAGTTCTTC.